Listed below are T cell receptor beta chains from one sample, sequenced in a study of beta chain features in type 1 diabetes. Only in-frame clones appear in the TCRdb table, and some are missing; sequencing was by immunoSEQ multiplex PCR. The data show 350,000 to 450,000 clones, with approximately 12% seen just once and 0.008% to 0.011% held by the top ten. Sequences were obtained from naive CD4+ T cells from blood. The receptors originated from a woman under 30 with type 1 diabetes. CDR3s include the opening cysteine and the closing phenylalanine or tryptophan. A D gene is named only where the DNA matches it firmly. Clone sizes are given selectively: once, few, many, or a class where the clone is expanded.

clone size | J gene | D gene | V gene | CDR3 DNA | CDR3 protein
few | TRBJ2-1 | TRBD1 | TRBV28 | TGTGCCAGCAGCCCCGGGACAGGTTGGTTCAATGAGCAGTTCTTC | CASSPGTGWFNEQFF
. | TRBJ2-7 | . | TRBV7-6 | TGTGCCAGCAGCTTAACAGTTGGCCGCCTCGGCGAGCAGTACTTC | CASSLTVGRLGEQYF
few | TRBJ2-6 | TRBD1 | TRBV6-5 | TGTGCCAGCAGTTACCGGACAGGCTCTGGGGCCAACGTCCTGACTTTC | CASSYRTGSGANVLTF
few | TRBJ2-5 | . | TRBV4-3 | TGCGCCAGCAGCCACTGGGGAAAAGGGGCCCGGGAGACCCAGTACTTC | CASSHWGKGARETQYF
few | TRBJ2-5 | . | TRBV7-2 | TGTGCCAGCAGTCTAGCTAGTATCCAAGAGACCCAGTACTTC | CASSLASIQETQYF
few | TRBJ2-5 | . | TRBV7-2 | TGTGCCAGCAGGATACCGGGACACCCTCAAGAGACCCAGTACTTC | CASRIPGHPQETQYF
few | TRBJ2-2 | . | TRBV5-1 | TGCGCCAGCAGCTTGGACAGCTCCGGGGAGCTGTTTTTT | CASSLDSSGELFF
. | TRBJ2-4 | . | TRBV5-5 | TGTGCCAGCAGCACCACAGTAGCCAAAAACATTCAGTACTTC | CASSTTVAKNIQYF
. | TRBJ1-2 | . | TRBV27 | TGTGCCAGCACGTCTAACAGGGTTTGGGGCTACACCTTC | CASTSNRVWGYTF
few | TRBJ2-7 | . | TRBV27 | TGTGCCAGCAGTTCACTGACAGATTCCTACGAGCAGTACTTC | CASSSLTDSYEQYF
few | TRBJ2-2 | . | TRBV29-1 | TGCAGCGCCCCACTGCGGGGCGGGGAGCTGTTTTTT | CSAPLRGGELFF
. | TRBJ1-1 | TRBD1 | TRBV7-3 | TGTGCCAGCAGCTTAACGAGGGACAGGGAAGCTTTCTTT | CASSLTRDREAFF
. | TRBJ2-2 | . | TRBV14 | TGTGCCAGCAGCCAACTTTCCCGGCGGGAACGTACCGGGGAGCTGTTTTTT | CASSQLSRRERTGELFF
few | TRBJ2-3 | TRBD2 | TRBV13 | TGTGCCAGCAGCTCAAAAGGACTAGCGGGATTAGATACGCAGTATTTT | CASSSKGLAGLDTQYF
. | TRBJ2-1 | TRBD1 | TRBV6-5 | TGTGCCAGCAGCCTGGACAGGGTCCATGAGCAGTTCTTC | CASSLDRVHEQFF
. | TRBJ2-2 | . | TRBV18 | TGTGCCAGCTCACCGATGGTGGTAGAGGCCGGGGAGCTGTTTTTT | CASSPMVVEAGELFF
few | TRBJ2-5 | TRBD2 | TRBV9 | TGTGCCAGCAGCGCGGGACTAGGAGGAGAGACCCAGTACTTC | CASSAGLGGETQYF
few | TRBJ1-5 | TRBD1 | TRBV30 | TGTGCCTGGAGTGTACCGGACAGGGTAAATCAGCCCCAGCATTTT | CAWSVPDRVNQPQHF
. | TRBJ2-3 | . | TRBV15 | TGTGCCACCAGCAGAGATCGAGCTGATACGCAGTATTTT | CATSRDRADTQYF
. | TRBJ2-1 | . | TRBV7-2 | TGTGCCAGCAGCAGCCATCTAGCGTCCTACAATGAGCAGTTCTTC | CASSSHLASYNEQFF
few | TRBJ1-4 | . | TRBV5-6 | TGTGCCAGCAGTCGAACAATACATGAATCACTGTTTTTT | CASSRTIHESLFF
. | TRBJ1-5 | TRBD1 | TRBV4-1 | TGCGCCAGCAGCCCCAGGGGGCCGTATAGCAATCAGCCCCAGCATTTT | CASSPRGPYSNQPQHF
few | TRBJ1-1 | . | TRBV30 | TGTGCCTGGAGTGTTCCAAGGGGGAACACTGAAGCTTTCTTT | CAWSVPRGNTEAFF
. | TRBJ1-2 | . | TRBV27 | TGTGCCAGCGGATTTTCTCCGGGAGGCTACACCTTC | CASGFSPGGYTF
. | TRBJ1-2 | TRBD1 | TRBV18 | TGTGCCAGCTCACCAGGTCGAGGACAGGGCGATGGCTACACCTTC | CASSPGRGQGDGYTF
few | TRBJ2-3 | . | TRBV6-1 | TGTGCCAGCAGTGAAACTAGCATAGATACGCAGTATTTT | CASSETSIDTQYF
few | TRBJ2-3 | TRBD1 | TRBV11-3 | TGTGCCAGCAGCCGCCGGGGCAGGGGGTTCACAGATACGCAGTATTTT | CASSRRGRGFTDTQYF
. | TRBJ2-7 | . | TRBV10-3 | TGTGCCATCAGTGACCTTCATCGGGGTTCCTACGAGCAGTACTTC | CAISDLHRGSYEQYF
. | TRBJ2-1 | . | TRBV2 | TGTGCCAGCAGTGAACTGGGGGCTAGCCCCCCGGGTGAGCAGTTCTTC | CASSELGASPPGEQFF
. | TRBJ2-2 | . | TRBV7-2 | TGTGCCAGCAGTCCCGACGGAGCGAACACCGGGGAGCTGTTTTTT | CASSPDGANTGELFF
. | TRBJ2-7 | TRBD1 | TRBV4-2 | TGTGCCAGCAGCTTCCCCCAGGGGGACGAGCAGTACTTC | CASSFPQGDEQYF
few | TRBJ2-7 | . | TRBV4-1 | TGCGCCAGCAGCCCTGGGGGCAATTGGAACGAGCAGTACTTC | CASSPGGNWNEQYF
. | TRBJ1-6 | TRBD1 | TRBV4-1 | TGCGCCAGCAGCCGGATAGGACAGGCTCTTTCACCCCTCCACTTT | CASSRIGQALSPLHF
. | TRBJ2-6 | . | TRBV4-3 | TGCGCCAGCAGCCAAGATTGGAGGACTTCTGGGGCCAACGTCCTGACTTTC | CASSQDWRTSGANVLTF
. | TRBJ2-1 | TRBD2 | TRBV5-1 | TGCGCCAGCAGCGGATATACTCGGACTAGCCATGAGCAGTTCTTC | CASSGYTRTSHEQFF
few | TRBJ2-1 | TRBD2 | TRBV18 | TGTGCCAGCTCATACAGGACTAGCGGGAAGTTCGATGAGCAGTTCTTC | CASSYRTSGKFDEQFF
. | TRBJ2-2 | . | TRBV5-6 | TGTGCCAGCAGCCCGGGGGGACAGGTAGTAGCCGGGGAGCTGTTTTTT | CASSPGGQVVAGELFF
few | TRBJ1-4 | . | TRBV10-2 | TGCGCCAGCAGATTCGCAGGAGGCTACGAAAAACTGTTTTTT | CASRFAGGYEKLFF
. | TRBJ1-2 | . | TRBV7-9 | TGTGCCAGCAGCTTGGAACAGGGCTATGGCTACACCTTC | CASSLEQGYGYTF
. | TRBJ1-2 | TRBD1 | TRBV28 | TGTGCCAGCAGAACGGGACAGCGGTATGGCTACACCTTC | CASRTGQRYGYTF
few | TRBJ2-7 | . | TRBV4-3 | TGCGCCAGCAGCCAAGACAGGGCTCGAGAGCAGTACTTC | CASSQDRAREQYF
few | TRBJ2-3 | . | TRBV18 | TGTGCCAGCTCACCGGTGAGGGCCCGCACAGATACGCAGTATTTT | CASSPVRARTDTQYF
few | TRBJ2-7 | . | TRBV2 | TGTGCCGTGGCGGAATTCTCCTACGAGCAGTACTTC | CAVAEFSYEQYF
. | TRBJ1-2 | TRBD1 | TRBV6-5 | TGTGCCAGCAGTTTGCCCTCGACAGGGGAGCACACCTTC | CASSLPSTGEHTF
. | TRBJ1-1 | . | TRBV21-1 | TGTGCCAGCTGCTTAATCGGTGGTGAAGCTTTCTTT | CASCLIGGEAFF
. | TRBJ1-3 | . | TRBV7-9 | TGTGCCAGCAGCTTAATTGGAGGGAACCTCTCTGGAAACACCATATATTTT | CASSLIGGNLSGNTIYF
. | TRBJ1-1 | . | TRBV5-1 | TGCGCCAGCAGCTTGACAGTGAACACTGAAGCTTTCTTT | CASSLTVNTEAFF
. | TRBJ2-1 | TRBD2 | TRBV5-4 | TGTGCCAGCAGCCGTCGACTTAGCGGGTTGGATGAGCAGTTCTTC | CASSRRLSGLDEQFF
. | TRBJ2-3 | . | TRBV25-1 | TGTGCCAGCAGTATACACGGAGCTCTCCGCACAGATACGCAGTATTTT | CASSIHGALRTDTQYF
. | TRBJ2-1 | TRBD2 | TRBV5-1 | TGCGCCAGCAGCTTTAGCGGGGAATACAATGAGCAGTTCTTC | CASSFSGEYNEQFF
few | TRBJ1-1 | . | TRBV23-1 | TGCGCCAGCAGTCGAAGTGAACAGGGATTTGGCACTGAAGCTTTCTTT | CASSRSEQGFGTEAFF
few | TRBJ2-5 | TRBD1 | TRBV5-1 | TGCGCCAGCAACCTCTTACAGGGGGCTCAAGAGACCCAGTACTTC | CASNLLQGAQETQYF
few | TRBJ2-1 | . | TRBV10-3 | TGTGCCATCAGTGAGGACAGGACTGCTCACAATGAGCAGTTCTTC | CAISEDRTAHNEQFF
. | TRBJ1-4 | . | TRBV5-1 | TGCGCCAGCAGCCAACCTTCGGGGGAAAAACTGTTTTTT | CASSQPSGEKLFF
few | TRBJ2-7 | . | TRBV25-1 | TGTGCCAGCAGTGAAGTTAGGGGCTACGAGCAGTACTTC | CASSEVRGYEQYF
few | TRBJ2-3 | TRBD2 | TRBV4-3 | TGCGCCAGCAGCCAAGATGTCTTCGGGAGGGATAGAGATACGCAGTATTTT | CASSQDVFGRDRDTQYF
few | TRBJ2-1 | . | TRBV14 | TGTGCCAGCAGCCAAGTCACAGGGGAGCAGTTCTTC | CASSQVTGEQFF
. | TRBJ2-3 | TRBD1 | TRBV7-9 | TGTGCCAGCAGCTTCGGACAGGCCACAGATACGCAGTATTTT | CASSFGQATDTQYF
. | TRBJ1-4 | TRBD1 | TRBV15 | TGTGCCACCAGCCTCCGGGACAGGGAAAAACTGTTTTTT | CATSLRDREKLFF